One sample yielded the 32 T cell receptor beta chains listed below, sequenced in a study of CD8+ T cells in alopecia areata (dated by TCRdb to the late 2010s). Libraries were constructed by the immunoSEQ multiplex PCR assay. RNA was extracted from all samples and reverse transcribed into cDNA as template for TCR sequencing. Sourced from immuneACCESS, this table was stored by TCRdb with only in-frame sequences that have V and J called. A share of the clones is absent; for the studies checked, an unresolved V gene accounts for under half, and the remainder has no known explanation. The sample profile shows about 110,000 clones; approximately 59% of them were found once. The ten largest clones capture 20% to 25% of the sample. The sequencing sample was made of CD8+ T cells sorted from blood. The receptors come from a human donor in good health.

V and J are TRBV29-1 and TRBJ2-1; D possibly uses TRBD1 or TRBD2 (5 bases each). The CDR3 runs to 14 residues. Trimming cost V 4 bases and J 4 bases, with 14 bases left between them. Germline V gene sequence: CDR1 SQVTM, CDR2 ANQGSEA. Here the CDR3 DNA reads TGCAGCGTTGCCGGCGGCTGGGGGTACAATGAGCAGTTCTTC. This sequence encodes CSVAGGWGYNEQFF.

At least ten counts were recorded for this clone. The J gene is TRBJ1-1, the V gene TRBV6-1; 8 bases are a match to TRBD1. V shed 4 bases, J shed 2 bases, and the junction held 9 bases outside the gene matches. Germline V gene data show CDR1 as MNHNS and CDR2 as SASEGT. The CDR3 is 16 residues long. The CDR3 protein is CASSVGAGTGNTEAFF. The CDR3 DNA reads TGTGCCAGCAGTGTGGGGGCCGGGACAGGAAACACTGAAGCTTTCTTT.

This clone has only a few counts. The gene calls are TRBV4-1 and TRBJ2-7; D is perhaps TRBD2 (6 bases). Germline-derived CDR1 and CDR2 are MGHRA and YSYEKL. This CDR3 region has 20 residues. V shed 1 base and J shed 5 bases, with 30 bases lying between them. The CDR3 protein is CASSQVVAVYRDSTEDEQYF. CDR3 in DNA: TGCGCCAGCAGCCAAGTTGTGGCCGTGTACCGGGACTCGACGGAGGACGAGCAGTACTTC.

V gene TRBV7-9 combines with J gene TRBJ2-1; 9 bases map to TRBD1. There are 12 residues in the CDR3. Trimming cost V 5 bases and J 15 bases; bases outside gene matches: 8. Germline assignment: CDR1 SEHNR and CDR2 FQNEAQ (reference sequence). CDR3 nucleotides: TGTGCCAGCAGCCACCGGGACAGGGTTTTGTTCTTC. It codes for CASSHRDRVLFF.

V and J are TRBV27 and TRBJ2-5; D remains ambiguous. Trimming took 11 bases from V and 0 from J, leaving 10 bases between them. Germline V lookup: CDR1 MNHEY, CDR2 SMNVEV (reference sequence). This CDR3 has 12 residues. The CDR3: CAAWADQETQYF. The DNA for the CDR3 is TGTGCCGCGTGGGCGGACCAAGAGACCCAGTACTTC.

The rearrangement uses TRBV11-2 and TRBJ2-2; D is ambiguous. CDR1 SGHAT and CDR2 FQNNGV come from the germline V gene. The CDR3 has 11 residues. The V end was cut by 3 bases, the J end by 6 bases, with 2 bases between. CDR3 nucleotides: TGTGCCAGCAGCTTTGCCGGGGAGCTGTTTTTT. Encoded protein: CASSFAGELFF.

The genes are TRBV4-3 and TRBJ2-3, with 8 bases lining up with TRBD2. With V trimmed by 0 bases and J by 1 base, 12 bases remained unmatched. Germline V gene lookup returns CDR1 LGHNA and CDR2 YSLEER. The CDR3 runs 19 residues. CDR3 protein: CASSQDGYGGGRGTDTQYF. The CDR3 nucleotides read TGCGCCAGCAGCCAAGATGGTTACGGGGGGGGTCGCGGCACAGATACGCAGTATTTT.

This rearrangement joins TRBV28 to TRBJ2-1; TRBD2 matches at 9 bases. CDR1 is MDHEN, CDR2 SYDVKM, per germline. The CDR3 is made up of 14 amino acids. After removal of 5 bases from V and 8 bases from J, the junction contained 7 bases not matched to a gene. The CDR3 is CASSPSSGIDEQFF. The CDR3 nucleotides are TGTGCCAGCAGTCCCTCTAGCGGGATCGATGAGCAGTTCTTC.

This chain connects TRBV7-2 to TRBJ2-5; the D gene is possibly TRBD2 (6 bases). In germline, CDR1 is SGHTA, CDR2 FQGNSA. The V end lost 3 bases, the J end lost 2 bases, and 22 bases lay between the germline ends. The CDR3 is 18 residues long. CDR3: CASSLERAGKITQETQYF. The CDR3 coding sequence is TGTGCCAGCAGCTTGGAGCGGGCGGGGAAAATAACACAAGAGACCCAGTACTTC.

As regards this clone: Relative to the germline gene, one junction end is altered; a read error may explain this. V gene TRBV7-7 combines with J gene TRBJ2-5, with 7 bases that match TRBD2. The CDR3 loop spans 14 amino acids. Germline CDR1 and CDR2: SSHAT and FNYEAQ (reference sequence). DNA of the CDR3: TGTGCTAGCAGCTTTAGCGGGTTCCAAGAGACCCAGTACTTC. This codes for CASSFSGFQETQYF.

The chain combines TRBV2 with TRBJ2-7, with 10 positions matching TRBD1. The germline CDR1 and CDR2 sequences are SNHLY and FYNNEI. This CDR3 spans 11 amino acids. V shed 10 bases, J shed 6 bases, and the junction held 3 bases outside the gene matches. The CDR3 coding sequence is TGTGCCACCGGGACAGGGGCCGAGCAGTACTTC. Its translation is CATGTGAEQYF.

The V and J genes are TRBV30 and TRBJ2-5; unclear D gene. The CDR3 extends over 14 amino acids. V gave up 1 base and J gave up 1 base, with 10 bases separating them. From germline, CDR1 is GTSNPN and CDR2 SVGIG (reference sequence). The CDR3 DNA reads TGTGCCTGGAGTGGGGCGCTTTTCCAAGAGACCCAGTACTTC. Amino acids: CAWSGALFQETQYF.

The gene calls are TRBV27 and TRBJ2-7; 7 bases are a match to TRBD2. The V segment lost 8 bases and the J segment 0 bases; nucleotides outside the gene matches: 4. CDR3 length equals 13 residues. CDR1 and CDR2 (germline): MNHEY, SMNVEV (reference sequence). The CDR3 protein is CASGRAVSYEQYF. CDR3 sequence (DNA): TGTGCCAGCGGGAGGGCAGTCTCCTACGAGCAGTACTTC.

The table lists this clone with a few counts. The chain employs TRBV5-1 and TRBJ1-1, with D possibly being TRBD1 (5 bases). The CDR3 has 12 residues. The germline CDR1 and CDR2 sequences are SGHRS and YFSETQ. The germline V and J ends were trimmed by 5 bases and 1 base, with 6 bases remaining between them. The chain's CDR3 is CASRQGNTEAFF. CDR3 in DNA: TGCGCCAGCAGGCAGGGGAACACTGAAGCTTTCTTT.

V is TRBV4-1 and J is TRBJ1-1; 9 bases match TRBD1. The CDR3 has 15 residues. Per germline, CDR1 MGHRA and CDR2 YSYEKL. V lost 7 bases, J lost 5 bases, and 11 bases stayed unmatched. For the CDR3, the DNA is TGCGCCAGCACTTCGGGACAGGGTGTTCAAACTGAAGCTTTCTTT. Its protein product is CASTSGQGVQTEAFF.

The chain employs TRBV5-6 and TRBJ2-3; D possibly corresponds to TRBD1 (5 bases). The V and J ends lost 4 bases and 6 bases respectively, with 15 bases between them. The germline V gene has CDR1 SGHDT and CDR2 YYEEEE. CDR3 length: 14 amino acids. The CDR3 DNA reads TGTGCCAGCAGCATGGGGCTGGATCGGGATACGCAGTATTTT. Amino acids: CASSMGLDRDTQYF.

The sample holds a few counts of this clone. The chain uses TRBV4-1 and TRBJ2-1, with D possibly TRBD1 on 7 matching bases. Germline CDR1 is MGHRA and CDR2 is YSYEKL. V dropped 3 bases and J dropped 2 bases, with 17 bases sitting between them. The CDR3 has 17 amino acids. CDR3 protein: CASSHPPQGGAYNEQFF. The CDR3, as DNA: TGCGCCAGCAGCCATCCCCCGCAGGGGGGAGCCTACAATGAGCAGTTCTTC.

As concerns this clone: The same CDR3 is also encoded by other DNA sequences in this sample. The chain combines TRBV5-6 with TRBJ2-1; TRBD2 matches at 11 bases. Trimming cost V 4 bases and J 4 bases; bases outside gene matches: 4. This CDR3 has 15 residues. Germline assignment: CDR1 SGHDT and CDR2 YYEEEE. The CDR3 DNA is TGTGCCAGCAGCCCGGGGACTAGCGGTTACAATGAGCAGTTCTTC. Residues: CASSPGTSGYNEQFF.

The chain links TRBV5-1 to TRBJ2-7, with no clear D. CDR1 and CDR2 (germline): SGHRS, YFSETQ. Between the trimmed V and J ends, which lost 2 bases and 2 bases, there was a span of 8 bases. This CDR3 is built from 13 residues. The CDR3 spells CASSLPAPYEQYF. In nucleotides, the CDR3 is TGCGCCAGCAGCTTACCGGCGCCCTACGAGCAGTACTTC.

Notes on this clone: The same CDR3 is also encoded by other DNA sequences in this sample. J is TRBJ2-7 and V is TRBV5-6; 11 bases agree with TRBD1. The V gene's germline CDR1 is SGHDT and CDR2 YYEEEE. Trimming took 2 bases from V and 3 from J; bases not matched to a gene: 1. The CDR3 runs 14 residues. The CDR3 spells CASSFGTGGYEQYF. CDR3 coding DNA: TGTGCCAGCAGCTTCGGGACAGGGGGCTACGAGCAGTACTTC.

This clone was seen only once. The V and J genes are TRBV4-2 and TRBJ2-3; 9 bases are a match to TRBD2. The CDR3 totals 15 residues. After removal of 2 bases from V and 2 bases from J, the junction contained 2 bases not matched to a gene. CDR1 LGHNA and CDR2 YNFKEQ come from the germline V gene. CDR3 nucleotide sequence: TGTGCCAGCAGCCAATTAGCGGGGGTCACAGATACGCAGTATTTT. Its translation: CASSQLAGVTDTQYF.

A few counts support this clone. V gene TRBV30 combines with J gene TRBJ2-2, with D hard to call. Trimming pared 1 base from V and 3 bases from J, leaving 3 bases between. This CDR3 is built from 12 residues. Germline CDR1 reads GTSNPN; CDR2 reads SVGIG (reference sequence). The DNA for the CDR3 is TGTGCCTGGAGTGCCGACACCGGGGAGCTGTTTTTT. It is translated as CAWSADTGELFF.

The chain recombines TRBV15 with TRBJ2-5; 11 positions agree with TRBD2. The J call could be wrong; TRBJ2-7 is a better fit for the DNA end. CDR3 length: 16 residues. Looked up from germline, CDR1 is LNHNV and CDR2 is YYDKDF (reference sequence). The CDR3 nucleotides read TGTGCCACCAGCAGACGAGGGACTAGCGGCACCTACGAGCAGTACTTC. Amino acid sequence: CATSRRGTSGTYEQYF.

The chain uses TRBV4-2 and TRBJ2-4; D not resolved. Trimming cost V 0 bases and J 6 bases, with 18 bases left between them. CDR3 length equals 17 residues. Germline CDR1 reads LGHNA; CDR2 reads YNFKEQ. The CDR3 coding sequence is TGTGCCAGCAGCCAAGATTTTATGACACTCCGAAGAAACATTCAGTACTTC. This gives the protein CASSQDFMTLRRNIQYF.

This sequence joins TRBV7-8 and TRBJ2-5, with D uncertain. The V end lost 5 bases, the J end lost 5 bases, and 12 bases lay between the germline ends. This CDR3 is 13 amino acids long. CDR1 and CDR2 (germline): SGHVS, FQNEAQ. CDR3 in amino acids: CASSRYRAETQYF. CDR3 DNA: TGTGCCAGCAGCCGATACCGGGCGGAGACCCAGTACTTC.

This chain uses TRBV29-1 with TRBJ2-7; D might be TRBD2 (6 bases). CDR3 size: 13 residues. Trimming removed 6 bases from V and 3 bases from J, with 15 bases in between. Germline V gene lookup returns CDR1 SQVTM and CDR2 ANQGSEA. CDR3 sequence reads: CSVRSGLNYEQYF. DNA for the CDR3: TGCAGCGTCCGATCGGGACTTAACTACGAGCAGTACTTC.

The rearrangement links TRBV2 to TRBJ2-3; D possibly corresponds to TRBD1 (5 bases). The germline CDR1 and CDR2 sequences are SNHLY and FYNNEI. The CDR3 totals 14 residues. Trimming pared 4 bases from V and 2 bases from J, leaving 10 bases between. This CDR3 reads CASSGKGNTDTQYF. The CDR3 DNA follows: TGTGCCAGCAGTGGAAAGGGGAACACAGATACGCAGTATTTT.

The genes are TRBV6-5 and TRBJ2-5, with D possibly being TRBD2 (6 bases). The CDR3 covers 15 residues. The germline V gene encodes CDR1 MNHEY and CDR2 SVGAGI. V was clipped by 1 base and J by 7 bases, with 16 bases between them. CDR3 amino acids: CASSYYSRGRGTQYF. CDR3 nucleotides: TGTGCCAGCAGTTACTACTCGCGGGGCAGAGGGACCCAGTACTTC.

For the CDR3, the DNA is TGCAGCGTCCCGGGGGGCTCGATCTATGGCTACACCTTC. Translating gives CSVPGGSIYGYTF. The chain employs TRBV29-1 and TRBJ1-2, with D perhaps matching TRBD1 (6 bases). The V gene's germline CDR1 is SQVTM and CDR2 ANQGSEA. V lost 6 bases and J lost 4, with 15 bases in between. The length of the CDR3 is 13 residues.

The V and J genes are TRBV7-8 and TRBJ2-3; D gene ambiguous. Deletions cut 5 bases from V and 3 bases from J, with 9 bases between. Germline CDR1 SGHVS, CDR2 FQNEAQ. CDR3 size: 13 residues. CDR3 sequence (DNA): TGTGCCAGCAGCAGAGAAGTGACAGATACGCAGTATTTT. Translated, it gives CASSREVTDTQYF. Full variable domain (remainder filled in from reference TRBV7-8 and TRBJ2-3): GAGVSQSPRYKVAKRGQDVALRCDPISGHVSLFWYQQALGQGPEFLTYFQNEAQLDKSGLPSDRFFAERPEGSVSTLKIQRTQQEDSAVYLCASSREVTDTQYFGPGTRLTVL.

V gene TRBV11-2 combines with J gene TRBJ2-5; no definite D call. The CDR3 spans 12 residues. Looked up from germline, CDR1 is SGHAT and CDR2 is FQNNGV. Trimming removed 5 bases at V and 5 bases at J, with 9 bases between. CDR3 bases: TGTGCCAGCAGCCCCCCGGCGGAGACCCAGTACTTC. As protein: CASSPPAETQYF.

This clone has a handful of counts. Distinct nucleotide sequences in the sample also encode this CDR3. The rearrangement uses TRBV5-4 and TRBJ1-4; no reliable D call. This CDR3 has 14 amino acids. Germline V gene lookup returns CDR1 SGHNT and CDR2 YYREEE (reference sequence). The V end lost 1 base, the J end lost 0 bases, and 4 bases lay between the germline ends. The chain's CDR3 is CASSLIATNEKLFF. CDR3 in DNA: TGTGCCAGCAGCTTGATAGCAACTAATGAAAAACTGTTTTTT.